A selection of T cell receptor beta chains follows, all from one sample in a study of T-cell reconstitution after alpha-beta-depleted transplantation in children. Using its own MiXCR run on the PCR reads, TCRdb lists one record per CDR3 protein. The sample has hundreds of thousands of distinct CDR3 sequences; roughly 17% are singletons. The sequenced sample was PBMCs from the stem cell graft donor, obtained from the stem cell graft. All receptors come from a human donor who donated a stem cell graft to a child with acute myeloid leukemia. CDR3s leave out the opening cysteine and the closing phenylalanine or tryptophan. A D gene is named only where the DNA matches it firmly. Only part of the rows carry a size: once, few, many, or a class if the clone is expanded.

v_gene,abundance,d_gene,CDR3aa
TRBV7-2,few,TRBD1,ASRPTAVTGKGENTEAF
TRBV7-8,-,-,ASSLSAGGGTHTQY
TRBV29-1,many,TRBD1,SVPPTGGKAEAF
TRBV7-2,-,-,ASSLTWAGDTEAF
TRBV27,few,TRBD1,ASSPGTGGGNQPQH
TRBV14,few,-,ASSQDLNNIPLNTEAF
TRBV5-1,-,-,ASSVMGTKETQY
TRBV6-5,many,TRBD2,ASSYGLAGISYEQY
TRBV7-2,-,-,ASSLDGGETDTQY
TRBV7-9,many,TRBD2,ASSLTGGAYEQY
TRBV25-1,many,-,ASSDSGATEAF
TRBV7-2,-,TRBD2,ASSLGGGPTYEQY
TRBV20-1,many,-,SARKTASGTAKNIQY
TRBV6-6,many,-,ASLKGDQPEAF
TRBV7-2,many,-,ASSLGTTTDTQY
TRBV13,-,-,ASSSRSEGEETQY
TRBV30,many,-,AWSVYRTEAF
TRBV27,-,-,ASSLLSSPGRTNEQF
TRBV30,-,-,AWRYGRTDTQY
TRBV28,-,-,ASRGLSGPNEQF
TRBV4-3,-,-,ASSQDPPQVGYTQY
TRBV29-1,many,-,SVGFSARSQETQY
TRBV28,few,-,ASSSPGTTPTNTEAF
TRBV5-1,few,TRBD2,ASSPGGSNTGELF
TRBV20-1,many,-,SARDRGGKGPNTEAF